Presented here are 10 T cell receptor beta chains from one specimen sequenced in a study of cytotoxic CD8 clonotypes in ibrutinib-treated CLL. Produced via immunoSEQ multiplex PCR; TCRdb's table is partial and in-frame only. The sample gives about 200,000 clones, roughly 72% of which show up once; roughly 12% is in the top ten. The sequencing here drew on PBMCs, taken after 24 months of ibrutinib treatment. Every receptor here comes from a human donor with chronic lymphocytic leukemia.

This clone came up a few times. The chain carries TRBV29-1 and TRBJ2-5, with 8 bases fitting TRBD2. Germline V gene data show CDR1 as SQVTM and CDR2 as ANQGSEA. The CDR3 contains 14 residues. V shed 4 bases and J 5 bases; nucleotides not matched to a gene: 9. The CDR3: CSVGFSGTWETQYF. In DNA, the CDR3 is TGCAGCGTTGGCTTTAGCGGGACCTGGGAGACCCAGTACTTC.

Remarks on this clone: The same CDR3 also results from other DNA sequences found in this sample. The V call is TRBV18, the J call TRBJ2-7; TRBD1 or TRBD2 may be the D gene (5 bases each). The V and J ends lost 3 bases and 4 bases respectively, with 13 bases between them. This CDR3 is 14 amino acids long. Germline V gives CDR1 KGHSH, CDR2 LQKENI. This CDR3 is CASSPGTQSYEQYF. The DNA of the CDR3 is TGTGCCAGCTCACCGGGGACCCAAAGTTACGAGCAGTACTTC.

This clone was seen a few times. V gene TRBV29-1 combines with J gene TRBJ2-2; TRBD1 aligns across 7 bases. The CDR3 covers 13 residues. The J segment lost 6 bases and the V segment lost 6 bases, leaving 7 bases of the junction unmatched. The V gene's germline CDR1 is SQVTM and CDR2 ANQGSEA. This chain's CDR3 is CSVRTGVAGELFF. CDR3 in DNA: TGCAGCGTGCGTACAGGGGTTGCCGGGGAGCTGTTTTTT.

The chain combines TRBV6-1 with TRBJ2-7, with D possibly being TRBD2 (5 bases). The CDR3 totals 12 residues. Germline V CDR1 and CDR2: MNHNS, SASEGT. Trimming cost V 8 bases and J 4 bases, with 12 bases left between them. CDR3 bases: TGTGCCAGCGGCGTTTGGGAGTACGAGCAGTACTTC. Translation gives CASGVWEYEQYF.

The chain combines TRBV4-1 with TRBJ1-5; D remains ambiguous. Germline V gene lookup returns CDR1 MGHRA and CDR2 YSYEKL. V was trimmed by 3 bases and J by 2 bases, leaving 11 bases between them. The CDR3 runs 15 residues. CDR3 loop: CASSHVSLGNQPQHF. DNA of the CDR3: TGCGCCAGCAGCCACGTGTCTTTGGGCAATCAGCCCCAGCATTTT.

The V gene is TRBV5-1, the J gene TRBJ2-1; 9 nucleotides agree with TRBD1. This CDR3 contains 16 residues. With 0 bases clipped from V and 7 bases from J, the junction kept 8 bases outside the gene matches. The germline V gene has CDR1 SGHRS and CDR2 YFSETQ. CDR3 sequence (DNA): TGCGCCAGCAGCTTGGCCCCCGGGACAGGGTATAATGAGCAGTTCTTC. As protein: CASSLAPGTGYNEQFF.

The chain recombines TRBV7-2 with TRBJ2-1, with a tentative D call TRBD1 (6 bases). V was trimmed by 7 bases and J by 9 bases, leaving 22 bases between them. In germline, CDR1 is SGHTA, CDR2 FQGNSA. CDR3 length: 15 amino acids. The CDR3 region is CASTQTGPLSGEQFF. CDR3 DNA sequence: TGTGCCAGCACTCAGACAGGTCCCTTATCGGGTGAGCAGTTCTTC.

CDR3 protein: CASSQLDRVNEQFF. The CDR3 nucleotides read TGTGCCAGCAGCCAATTGGACAGGGTCAATGAGCAGTTCTTC. The chain uses TRBV4-2 and TRBJ2-1, with TRBD1 matching 8 bases. Germline loops: CDR1 LGHNA, CDR2 YNFKEQ. Germline trimming cut 2 bases from V and 6 bases from J; bases unmatched to any gene: 3. CDR3 length equals 14 residues.

This clone was detected once. The chain has TRBV25-1 and TRBJ2-1, with D maybe TRBD2 (6 bases). With 1 base removed from V and 4 bases from J, the gap between germline ends came to 20 bases. The CDR3 is 18 residues long. CDR1 and CDR2 (germline): MGHDK, SYGVNS. The CDR3: CASSESRTTTRIYNEQFF. The DNA of the CDR3 is TGTGCCAGCAGTGAATCCCGGACTACTACCCGGATTTACAATGAGCAGTTCTTC.

This clone was counted between two and nine times. The CDR3 protein is CASSPGLAGDEQYF. CDR3 sequence (DNA): TGCGCCAGCAGCCCGGGACTAGCGGGAGACGAGCAGTACTTC. V gene TRBV5-1 combines with J gene TRBJ2-7; TRBD2 agrees at 14 bases. The CDR3 runs to 14 residues. V lost 4 bases to trimming and J lost 5 bases; unmatched junction nucleotides: 2. Germline CDR1 SGHRS, CDR2 YFSETQ. Looking up the rest from reference TRBV5-1 and TRBJ2-7 gives the full variable domain: KAGVTQTPRYLIKTRGQQVTLSCSPISGHRSVSWYQQTPGQGLQFLFEYFSETQRNKGNFPGRFSGRQFSNSRSEMNVSTLELGDSALYLCASSPGLAGDEQYFGPGTRLTVT.